This paragraph reports one TCR beta chain. Its antigen is undetermined. This record comes from a study of graft-versus-host responses after intestinal transplantation. About the study: Recipients across the board were started on anti-thymocyte globulin induction, then kept on tacrolimus and steroids for approximately three years. Study findings and constraints: Early HvG declines after transplant were associated with peak circulating GvH clone levels.

Repertoires were generated with immunoSEQ multiplex PCR, while TCRdb's copy carries only in-frame clones and drops some. The sample contains 99,000 or so clones, about 90% of which appear only once. V trimming: 5 bases; J trimming: 4 bases; junction bases outside the gene matches: 2. In germline, CDR1 is SQVTM, CDR2 ANQGSEA. This CDR3 has 14 amino acids. The chain is built from TRBV29-1 and TRBJ2-1, with 13 bases that match TRBD2. This specimen was unstimulated CD8+ T cells sorted from spleen or lymph node cells, taken before transplant. The clonotype was recovered from a human donor who was the organ donor for an intestinal transplant. The CDR3 spells CSVRTSGSYNEQFF. The CDR3 DNA reads TGCAGCGTTCGGACTAGCGGGAGTTACAATGAGCAGTTCTTC.